This T cell receptor (beta chain) originates from a study of blood T cell repertoires in COVID-19. At the level of the study: From T cells, B-cell-depleted T cells, or PBMCs came the material, which was cDNA or gDNA.

Only in-frame clones appear in the TCRdb table, and some are missing; sequencing was by immunoSEQ multiplex PCR. The sample carries approximately 46,000 clones, approximately 87% recorded once. V dropped 7 bases and J dropped 4 bases, with 16 bases sitting between them. Germline values: CDR1 GTSNPN, CDR2 SVGIG (reference sequence). The CDR3 is 14 amino acids. The chain combines TRBV30 with TRBJ2-2; D not resolved. The sequenced sample consisted of peripheral blood. The receptor was derived from a human donor in a cohort sampled during active COVID-19. The CDR3 bases are TGTGCCTCCCCTAGTGTAATTAGCACCGGGGAGCTGTTTTTT. It encodes CASPSVISTGELFF.